This is a list of T cell receptor beta chains from one sample in a study of shared clonotypes between healthy human individuals. Produced via immunoSEQ multiplex PCR; TCRdb's table is partial and in-frame only. The repertoire includes about 2 million clones, approximately 95% of them detected once, and about 1.1% sits in the top ten. Sequencing input: naive CD8+ T cells sorted from blood. These receptor sequences come from a man younger than 35 in good health. Each CDR3 is given with its conserved first and last residue.

j_gene | v_gene | CDR3aa
TRBJ2-7 | TRBV5-1 | CASSWTSGGYEQYF
TRBJ1-1 | TRBV4-1 | CASSQEPFEEGPNTEAFF
TRBJ2-7 | TRBV7-9 | CASSGDSNYEQYF
TRBJ2-3 | TRBV18 | CASSYPGDTQYF
TRBJ2-7 | TRBV5-4 | CASSLGRTYEQYF
TRBJ2-5 | TRBV7-8 | CASSLLGSGSGGAKTQYF
TRBJ2-7 | TRBV7-9 | CASSDGGTYEQYF
TRBJ2-3 | TRBV13 | CASSFKVAGREFTDTQYF
TRBJ2-1 | TRBV7-2 | CASSSLGRAPNEQFF
TRBJ2-7 | TRBV21-1 | CASSKDYEQYF
TRBJ2-1 | TRBV11-2 | CASSSWTSGRVNEQFF
TRBJ2-5 | TRBV5-1 | CASRPTSGRLEETQYF
TRBJ1-1 | TRBV2 | CASRPPGHGNTEAFF
TRBJ1-6 | TRBV28 | CASSPEGFYNSPLHF
TRBJ2-7 | TRBV4-3 | CASSQGGGWVQYF
TRBJ2-3 | TRBV7-9 | CASSTGTLAGMSTDTQYF
TRBJ2-5 | TRBV6-5 | CASRSPEDPKETQYF
TRBJ1-6 | TRBV6-6 | CASSGQGIISPLHF
TRBJ1-2 | TRBV6-5 | CASSLETGDYGYTF
TRBJ1-1 | TRBV7-8 | CASSLVGMNTEAFF
TRBJ2-7 | TRBV6-4 | CASVETGAYEQYF
TRBJ1-5 | TRBV6-1 | CASSEMGNQPQHF